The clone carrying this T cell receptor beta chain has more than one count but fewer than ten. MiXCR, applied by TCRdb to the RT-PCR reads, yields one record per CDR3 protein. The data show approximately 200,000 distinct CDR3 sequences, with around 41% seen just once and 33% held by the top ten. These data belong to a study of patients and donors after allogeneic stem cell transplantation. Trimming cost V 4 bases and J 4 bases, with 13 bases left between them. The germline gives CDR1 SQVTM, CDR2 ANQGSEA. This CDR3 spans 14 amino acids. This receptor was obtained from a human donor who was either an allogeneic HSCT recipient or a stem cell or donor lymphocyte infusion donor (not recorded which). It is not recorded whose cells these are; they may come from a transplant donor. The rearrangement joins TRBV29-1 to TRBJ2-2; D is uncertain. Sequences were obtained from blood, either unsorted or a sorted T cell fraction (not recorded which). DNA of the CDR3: TGCAGCGTTGCTCAGACATCTGGCACCGGGGAGCTGTTTTTT. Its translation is CSVAQTSGTGELFF.